The TCR beta chain described here comes from a study of blood T cell repertoires in COVID-19. The CDR3 extends over 15 amino acids. CDR1 and CDR2 (germline): SGHRS, YFSETQ. V lost 0 bases, J lost 4 bases, and 13 bases lay in between. Authors' processing steps: Amplification of reference gene primers was used by the study to estimate nucleated cell counts. Assay used: immunoSEQ multiplex PCR; TCRdb lists only in-frame clones, some missing. Clone size and the V and J calls come from that table; the DNA yielded D and trimming. The table includes some 70,000 clones, around 89% detected once. The chain uses TRBV5-1 and TRBJ1-1, with D maybe TRBD1 (5 bases). The sample taken for sequencing was peripheral blood. The receptor was derived from a man in his fifties or sixties with acute or convalescent COVID-19. The CDR3 DNA reads TGCGCCAGCAGCTTGGCCTTCGGGGGGACCACTGAAGCTTTCTTT. Protein: CASSLAFGGTTEAFF.